This TCR beta chain appears in the sequencing data of a study of regulatory T cells in long-lasting Graves disease. Findings and limits, study-wide: Peripheral blood was the sole material, not thyroid tissue.

Time point specified: newly diagnosed GD, antithyroid drugs for less than 3 months. PBMC RNA was the source of the TCR library. The CDR3 contains 14 residues. Per the germline V gene, CDR1 is SGHRS and CDR2 is YFSETQ. Combining iRepertoire HTBI primers with Arm-PCR of CDR3 regions, the authors built TCR beta libraries. TCRdb independently ran MiXCR on the multiplex PCR reads; one entry per CDR3 protein. The sample yields over 300,000 distinct CDR3 sequences, less than 20% seen once. Worth noting for this clonotype: Its antigen is unknown. A much larger clone lies one base from this, so it may be a read error.

V and J are TRBV5-1 and TRBJ1-5; D not resolved. This clonotype was obtained from a female donor with Graves disease. The input for sequencing was peripheral blood mononuclear cells (PBMCs), taken at new diagnosis, from a patient treated with antithyroid drugs. This CDR3 is CASGLEGGDQPQHF. The CDR3 DNA sequence: TGCGCCAGCGGCTTGGAGGGTGGGGATCAGCCCCAGCATTTT.